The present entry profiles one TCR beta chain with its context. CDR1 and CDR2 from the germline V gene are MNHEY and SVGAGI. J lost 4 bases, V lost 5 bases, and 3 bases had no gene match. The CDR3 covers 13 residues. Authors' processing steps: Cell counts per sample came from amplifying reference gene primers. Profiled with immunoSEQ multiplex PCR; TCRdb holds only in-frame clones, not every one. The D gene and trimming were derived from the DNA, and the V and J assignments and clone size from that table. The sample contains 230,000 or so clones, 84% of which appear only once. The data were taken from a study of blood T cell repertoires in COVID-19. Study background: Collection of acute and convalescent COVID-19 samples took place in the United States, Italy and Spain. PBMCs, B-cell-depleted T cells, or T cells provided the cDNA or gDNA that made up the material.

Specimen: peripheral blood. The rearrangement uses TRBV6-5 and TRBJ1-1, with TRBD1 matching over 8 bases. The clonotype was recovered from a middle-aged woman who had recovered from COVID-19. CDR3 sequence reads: CASSTTGGTEAFF. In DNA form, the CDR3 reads TGTGCCAGCAGTACCACAGGGGGCACTGAAGCTTTCTTT.